The entry below gives a single T cell receptor (beta chain) sequence along with its context. This record belongs to a study of PD-1 blockade in mismatch repair-deficient tumors. TCRdb's table, derived via immunoSEQ multiplex PCR, lists solely in-frame clones and lacks some. The data contain about 40,000 clones, 70% to 90% of them singletons. This CDR3 contains 17 residues. Trimming removed 0 bases from V and 3 bases from J; junction bases left unmatched: 7. In germline, CDR1 is SGHVS, CDR2 FQNEAQ. This sequence joins TRBV7-8 and TRBJ2-1; 8 bases agree with TRBD1. The sequence came from an adult with mismatch repair-deficient cancer. The sample in question was peripheral blood, obtained 76 weeks after starting pembrolizumab. The CDR3, as DNA: TGTGCCAGCAGCTTAGCGGGTTCAGGGGGCTTCTACAATGAGCAGTTCTTC. This translates into CASSLAGSGGFYNEQFF.